This is a list of T cell receptor beta chains from one sample in a study of blood T cell repertoires in COVID-19. The assay was immunoSEQ multiplex PCR, and TCRdb's table has in-frame clones only and misses some. This sample yields under 130,000 clones, of which around nine tenths are seen a single time; approximately 3% belongs to the top ten. The sequenced sample consisted of peripheral blood. The receptors here all came from a man over 45 in a cohort sampled during active COVID-19. Each CDR3 is given with its conserved first and last residue. D genes are given only for firm matches. Clone size, where shown, is once, few, many, or a class for clones that have expanded.

d_gene	v_gene	j_gene	abundance	CDR3aa	CDR3nt
.	TRBV19	TRBJ2-5	.	CASSTPGAGETQYF	TGTGCCAGTAGTACCCCCGGAGCCGGAGAGACCCAGTACTTC
.	TRBV19	TRBJ1-1	few	CASWRRGDTEAFF	TGTGCCAGTTGGCGCAGGGGCGACACTGAAGCTTTCTTT
.	TRBV5-4	TRBJ1-3	.	CASSLDRTGNTIYF	TGTGCCAGCAGCTTGGACAGGACGGGAAACACCATATATTTT
TRBD1	TRBV5-1	TRBJ2-3	.	CASSRDPGTGSDTQYF	TGCGCCAGCAGCCGGGATCCCGGGACAGGGTCCGATACGCAGTATTTT
TRBD1	TRBV7-3	TRBJ1-4	.	CASSLTGTGNEKLFF	TGTGCCAGCAGCTTAACTGGGACAGGGAATGAAAAACTGTTTTTT
TRBD2	TRBV5-1	TRBJ2-5	.	CASSPGGLAGAHQETQYF	TGCGCCAGCAGCCCGGGGGGACTAGCGGGGGCCCACCAAGAGACCCAGTACTTC
.	TRBV20-1	TRBJ2-1	.	CSASLGLSNNEQFF	TGCAGTGCTAGTTTGGGACTCTCAAACAATGAGCAGTTCTTC
.	TRBV7-9	TRBJ2-6	.	CASSLSSPSGANVLTF	TGTGCCAGCAGCTTAAGTAGTCCTTCTGGGGCCAACGTCCTGACTTTC
.	TRBV2	TRBJ2-5	.	CASSVRHTKETQYF	TGTGCCAGCAGTGTCAGACACACGAAAGAGACCCAGTACTTC
.	TRBV24-1	TRBJ1-5	.	CATSDFHSNQPQHF	TGTGCCACCAGTGATTTCCATAGCAATCAGCCCCAGCATTTT
TRBD1	TRBV10-3	TRBJ2-6	.	CAIKAGTGGPSGANVLTF	TGTGCCATCAAGGCCGGGACAGGGGGCCCCTCTGGGGCCAACGTCCTGACTTTC
.	TRBV18	TRBJ2-3	.	CASSPPEGADTQYF	TGTGCCAGCTCACCACCGGAGGGCGCAGATACGCAGTATTTT
.	TRBV6-6	TRBJ1-6	.	CASSDSGNSPLHF	TGTGCCAGCAGTGACAGTGGGAATTCACCCCTCCACTTT
TRBD2	TRBV4-1	TRBJ2-7	.	CASSQDFLAGGNYEQYF	TGCGCCAGCAGCCAAGATTTCCTAGCGGGGGGCAACTACGAGCAGTACTTC
.	TRBV5-1	TRBJ2-1	once	CASSLEGVNEQFF	TGCGCCAGCAGCTTGGAAGGGGTCAATGAGCAGTTCTTC
.	TRBV29-1	TRBJ1-2	.	CSVEDLGGPHLGYTF	TGCAGCGTTGAAGATCTGGGGGGGCCACATTTAGGCTACACCTTC
TRBD1	TRBV19	TRBJ2-3	few	CASSGTGTASTDTQYF	TGTGCCAGTAGTGGAACAGGGACAGCTAGCACAGATACGCAGTATTTT
.	TRBV6-4	TRBJ2-1	.	CASSVSAGDNEQFF	TGTGCCAGCAGTGTGTCTGCAGGGGACAATGAGCAGTTCTTC
.	TRBV28	TRBJ1-5	.	CASMQGFQPQHF	TGTGCCAGCATGCAGGGTTTTCAGCCCCAGCATTTT
TRBD1	TRBV11-3	TRBJ2-7	.	CASWGQGAREQYF	TGTGCCAGCTGGGGACAGGGGGCCCGCGAGCAGTACTTC
TRBD2	TRBV3-1/TRBV3-2	TRBJ2-1	once	CASSQSLAGASEQFF	TGTGCCAGCAGCCAAAGCCTAGCGGGGGCCTCTGAGCAGTTCTTC
TRBD1	TRBV29-1	TRBJ1-1	once	CSVAPGQKMNTEAFF	TGCAGCGTTGCCCCGGGACAGAAGATGAACACTGAAGCTTTCTTT
.	TRBV6-2/TRBV6-3	TRBJ2-7	.	CASSYGGSYEQYF	TGTGCCAGCAGTTACGGCGGCTCCTACGAGCAGTACTTC
TRBD1	TRBV19	TRBJ1-1	.	CASTPLEWDRARTEAFF	TGTGCCAGTACCCCCCTCGAGTGGGACAGGGCTCGCACTGAAGCTTTCTTT
TRBD1	TRBV4-2	TRBJ2-2	.	CASSPRRTGSGELFF	TGTGCCAGCAGCCCAAGGAGGACAGGGTCGGGGGAGCTGTTTTTT
.	TRBV18	TRBJ1-1	.	CASSIGGDAEAFF	TGTGCCAGCTCAATCGGGGGGGACGCTGAAGCTTTCTTT
TRBD1	TRBV7-2	TRBJ2-1	.	CASSSRQGSDEQFF	TGTGCCAGCAGCTCCCGACAGGGGTCAGATGAGCAGTTCTTC
.	TRBV5-1	TRBJ1-2	.	CASSFQGSGAYTF	TGCGCCAGCAGCTTTCAGGGGTCCGGTGCCTACACCTTC
.	TRBV6-5	TRBJ1-2	.	CASSYGGYGYTF	TGTGCCAGCAGTTATGGCGGCTATGGCTACACCTTC
.	TRBV28	TRBJ1-1	.	CASNIVSSEAFF	TGTGCCAGCAATATTGTGTCGAGCGAAGCTTTCTTT
TRBD1	TRBV29-1	TRBJ2-1	.	CSVETGTGGSYNEQFF	TGCAGCGTTGAGACGGGCACAGGGGGCTCCTACAATGAGCAGTTCTTC
.	TRBV5-6	TRBJ1-3	.	CASSSLGDSSGNTIYF	TGTGCCAGCAGCTCATTAGGGGATAGCTCTGGAAACACCATATATTTT
.	TRBV28	TRBJ1-5	.	CASSLVGRNQPQHF	TGTGCCAGCAGCCTTGTCGGGAGAAATCAGCCCCAGCATTTT
.	TRBV29-1	TRBJ1-2	.	CSVRGDFGYTF	TGCAGCGTCAGGGGAGACTTTGGCTACACCTTT
.	TRBV2	TRBJ2-7	.	CASSTGYEQYF	TGTGCCAGCAGTACAGGGTACGAGCAGTACTTC
.	TRBV28	TRBJ1-2	few	CASSWVAGDGYTF	TGTGCCAGCAGTTGGGTGGCAGGGGATGGCTACACCTTC